This T cell receptor beta chain appears in the sequencing data of a study of blood T cell repertoires in COVID-19. Study overall: T cells, B-cell-depleted T cells, or PBMCs provided the cDNA or gDNA that served as material.

Profiling relied on immunoSEQ multiplex PCR, and the TCRdb table lists in-frame clones only, not all of them. The sample lists over 100,000 clones, around 81% occurring once. V lost 0 bases to trimming and J lost 2 bases, with 9 bases between them. Germline lookup yields CDR1 MNHEY and CDR2 SVGAGI. The CDR3 contains 15 residues. V is TRBV6-5 and J is TRBJ2-3, with D maybe TRBD1 (6 bases). The clonotype originates from a human donor in a cohort sampled during active or convalescent COVID-19. Sample: peripheral blood. The CDR3 here is CASSYSMGATDTQYF. The CDR3 DNA reads TGTGCCAGCAGTTACTCGATGGGGGCCACAGATACGCAGTATTTT.